Below, 3 T cell receptor beta chains from the same sample are listed, as sequenced in a study of T-cell reconstitution after alpha-beta-depleted transplantation in children (TCRdb year 2016). Libraries were built with PCR. The run used an Illumina HiSeq 2500. Molecular barcoding was employed in the preparation of TCR libraries, with unique molecular identifiers being used to normalize TCRbeta repertoire quantification. Through fastp at Q25 and MiXCR, TCRdb rebuilt clones from the public reads, retaining in-frame beta chains. Identical CDR3 protein sequences are pooled into one entry, listed with their most common genes and DNA. This sample has approximately 210,000 distinct CDR3 sequences in its table, and roughly 15% of those were observed once. The ten top clones hold under 15% of the sample. This specimen was PBMCs from the stem cell graft donor, taken from the stem cell graft. Receptors originate from a human donor who donated a stem cell graft to a child with acute lymphoblastic leukemia.

Worth noting for this clonotype: Given the absence of the conserved phenylalanine or tryptophan at the CDR3 end, a read error is likely. V and J are TRBV5-1 and TRBJ1-1, with D possibly being TRBD1 (5 bases). Germline-derived CDR1 and CDR2 are SGHRS and YFSETQ. V lost 3 bases to trimming and J lost 3 bases, with 15 bases between them. CDR3 length equals 15 residues. CDR3: CASSYDDDSYTEAFL. CDR3 nucleotides: TGCGCCAGCAGCTACGATGATGACAGCTACACTGAAGCTTTCTTG.

This clonotype has at least ten counts. The chain is built from TRBV20-1 and TRBJ1-1; D is unclear. Germline values: CDR1 DFQATT, CDR2 SNEGSKA (reference sequence). This CDR3 contains 13 residues. Trimming took 5 bases from V and 1 from J, leaving 11 bases between them. CDR3 in DNA: TGCAGTGCTCCAGACCTAAAGAACACTGAAGCTTTCTTT. Protein sequence: CSAPDLKNTEAFF.

This clonotype was recorded at least ten times. The chain links TRBV7-2 to TRBJ2-5, with D possibly being TRBD1 (5 bases). Germline V CDR1 and CDR2: SGHTA, FQGNSA. The CDR3 is made up of 13 amino acids. V was clipped by 6 bases and J by 5 bases, with 13 bases between them. The DNA of the CDR3 is TGTGCCAGCAGGCTTAGACAGTCGGAGACCCAGTACTTC. Translation: CASRLRQSETQYF.